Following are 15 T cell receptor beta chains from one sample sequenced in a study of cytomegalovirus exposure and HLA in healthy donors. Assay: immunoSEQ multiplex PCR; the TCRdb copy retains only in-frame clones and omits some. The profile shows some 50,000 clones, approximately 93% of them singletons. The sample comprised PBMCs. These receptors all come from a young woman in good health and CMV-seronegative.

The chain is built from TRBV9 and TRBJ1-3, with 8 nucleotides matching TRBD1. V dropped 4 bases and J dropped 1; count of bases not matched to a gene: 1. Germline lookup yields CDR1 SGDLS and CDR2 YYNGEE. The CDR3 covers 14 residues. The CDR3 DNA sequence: TGTGCCAGCAGCCGGACAGGGTCTGGAAACACCATATATTTT. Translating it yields CASSRTGSGNTIYF.

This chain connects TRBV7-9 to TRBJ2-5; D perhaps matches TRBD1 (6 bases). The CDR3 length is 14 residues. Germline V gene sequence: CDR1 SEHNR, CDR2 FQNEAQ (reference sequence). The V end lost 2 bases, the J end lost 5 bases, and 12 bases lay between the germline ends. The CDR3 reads CASSLSQGMETQYF. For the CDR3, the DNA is TGTGCCAGCAGCTTAAGCCAGGGGATGGAGACCCAGTACTTC.

The CDR3 DNA sequence: TGTGCCAGCAGCGAGGGACTAGCGGTCACAGATACGCAGTATTTT. Amino acids: CASSEGLAVTDTQYF. The chain is built from TRBV7-9 and TRBJ2-3; 11 bases align to TRBD2. V trimming: 5 bases; J trimming: 2 bases; junction bases outside the gene matches: 3. Germline CDR1 reads SEHNR; CDR2 reads FQNEAQ (reference sequence). The CDR3 loop spans 15 amino acids. The full variable domain, with the rest looked up from reference TRBV7-9 and TRBJ2-3, is DTGVSQNPRHKITKRGQNVTFRCDPISEHNRLYWYRQTLGQGPEFLTYFQNEAQLEKSRLLSDRFSAERPKGSFSTLEIQRTEQGDSAMYLCASSEGLAVTDTQYFGPGTRLTVL.

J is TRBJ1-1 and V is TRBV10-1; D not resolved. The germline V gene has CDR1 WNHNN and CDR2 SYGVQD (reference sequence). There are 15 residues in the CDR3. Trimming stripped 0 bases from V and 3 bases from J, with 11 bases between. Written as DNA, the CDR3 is TGCGCCAGCAGTGAGTCCACGGGTGGGTACACTGAAGCTTTCTTT. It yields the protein CASSESTGGYTEAFF.

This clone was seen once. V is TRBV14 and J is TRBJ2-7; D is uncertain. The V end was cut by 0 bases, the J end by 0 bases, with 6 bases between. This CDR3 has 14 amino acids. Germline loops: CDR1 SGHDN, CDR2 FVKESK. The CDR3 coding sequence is TGTGCCAGCAGCCAAGATCTCGTCTCCTACGAGCAGTACTTC. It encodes CASSQDLVSYEQYF.

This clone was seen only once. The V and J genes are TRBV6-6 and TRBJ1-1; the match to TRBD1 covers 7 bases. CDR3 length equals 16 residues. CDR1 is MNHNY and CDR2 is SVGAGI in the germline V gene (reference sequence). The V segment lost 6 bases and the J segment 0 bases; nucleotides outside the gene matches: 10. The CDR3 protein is CASSVTQGTLNTEAFF. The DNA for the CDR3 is TGTGCCAGCAGCGTAACACAGGGGACTTTGAACACTGAAGCTTTCTTT.

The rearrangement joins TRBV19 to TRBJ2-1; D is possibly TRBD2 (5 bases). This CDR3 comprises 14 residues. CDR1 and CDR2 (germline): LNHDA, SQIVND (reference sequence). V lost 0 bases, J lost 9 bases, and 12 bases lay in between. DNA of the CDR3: TGTGCCAGTAGTATAGATCGGAGTCGGGGTGAGCAGTTCTTC. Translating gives CASSIDRSRGEQFF. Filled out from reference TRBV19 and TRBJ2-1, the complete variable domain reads DGGITQSPKYLFRKEGQNVTLSCEQNLNHDAMYWYRQDPGQGLRLIYYSQIVNDFQKGDIAEGYSVSREKKESFPLTVTSAQKNPTAFYLCASSIDRSRGEQFFGPGTRLTVL.

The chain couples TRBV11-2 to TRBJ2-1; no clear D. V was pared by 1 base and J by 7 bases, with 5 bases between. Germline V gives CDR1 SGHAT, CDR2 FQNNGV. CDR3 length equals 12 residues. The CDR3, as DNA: TGTGCCAGCAGCTTAGTTCCTAATGAGCAGTTCTTC. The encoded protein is CASSLVPNEQFF.

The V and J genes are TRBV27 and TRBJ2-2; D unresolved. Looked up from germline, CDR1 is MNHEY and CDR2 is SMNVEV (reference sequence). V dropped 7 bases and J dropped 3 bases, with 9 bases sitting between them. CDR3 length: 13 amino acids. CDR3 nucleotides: TGTGCCAGCACCAATCATTACACCGGGGAGCTGTTTTTT. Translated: CASTNHYTGELFF.

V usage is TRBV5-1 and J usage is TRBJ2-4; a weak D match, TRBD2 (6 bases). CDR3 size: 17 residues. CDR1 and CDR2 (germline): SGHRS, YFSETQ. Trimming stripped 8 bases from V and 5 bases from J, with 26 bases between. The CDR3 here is CASSPTGVRRAQNIQYF. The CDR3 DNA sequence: TGCGCCAGTAGCCCGACGGGGGTTCGCAGGGCCCAAAACATTCAGTACTTC.

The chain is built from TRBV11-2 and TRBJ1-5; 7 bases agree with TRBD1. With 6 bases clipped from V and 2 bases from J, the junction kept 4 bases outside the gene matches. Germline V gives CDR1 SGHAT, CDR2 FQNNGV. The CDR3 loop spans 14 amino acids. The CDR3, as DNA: TGTGCCAGCAGACGACAGGGCGGCAATCAGCCCCAGCATTTT. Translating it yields CASRRQGGNQPQHF. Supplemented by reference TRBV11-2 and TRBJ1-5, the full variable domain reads EAGVAQSPRYKIIEKRQSVAFWCNPISGHATLYWYQQILGQGPKLLIQFQNNGVVDDSQLPKDRFSAERLKGVDSTLKIQPAKLEDSAVYLCASRRQGGNQPQHFGDGTRLSIL.

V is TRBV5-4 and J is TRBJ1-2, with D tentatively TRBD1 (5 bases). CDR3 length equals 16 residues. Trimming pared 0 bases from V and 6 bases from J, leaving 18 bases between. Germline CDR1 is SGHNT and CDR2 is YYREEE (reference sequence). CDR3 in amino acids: CASSLVGVSLVDGYTF. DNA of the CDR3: TGTGCCAGCAGCTTGGTAGGGGTGTCACTGGTGGATGGCTACACCTTC.

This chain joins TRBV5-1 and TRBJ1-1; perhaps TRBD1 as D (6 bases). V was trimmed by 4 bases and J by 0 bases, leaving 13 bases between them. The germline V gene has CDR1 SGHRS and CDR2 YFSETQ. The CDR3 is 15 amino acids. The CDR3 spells CASSIQGSMNTEAFF. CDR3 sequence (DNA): TGCGCCAGCAGCATACAGGGATCCATGAACACTGAAGCTTTCTTT.

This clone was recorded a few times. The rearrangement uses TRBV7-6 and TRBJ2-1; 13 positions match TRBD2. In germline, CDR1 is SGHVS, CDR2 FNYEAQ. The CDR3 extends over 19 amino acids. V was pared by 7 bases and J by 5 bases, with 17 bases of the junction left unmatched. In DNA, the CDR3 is TGTGCCAGCACCCTTCGGACTAGCGGGAGTGAAAGTTTCGACAATGAGCAGTTCTTC. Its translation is CASTLRTSGSESFDNEQFF.

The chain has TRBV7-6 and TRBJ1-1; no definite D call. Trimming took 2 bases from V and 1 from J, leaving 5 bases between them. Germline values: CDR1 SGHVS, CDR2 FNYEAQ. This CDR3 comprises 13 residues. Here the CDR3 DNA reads TGTGCCAGCAGCTTACTGAGGAACACTGAAGCTTTCTTT. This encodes CASSLLRNTEAFF.